This T cell receptor (beta chain) was found in a study of T-cell memory formation after mild COVID-19. Study-wide context: Largely, the TCR clusters proved donor specific.

The germline V and J ends were trimmed by 5 bases and 0 bases, with 8 bases remaining between them. CDR1 and CDR2 (germline): SGHAT, FQNNGV. This CDR3 contains 14 residues. MiXCR was run by TCRdb on the 5' RACE reads, yielding one entry per CDR3 protein. The data hold 350,000 to 500,000 distinct CDR3 sequences, with roughly 18% observed a single time. The receptor's source is a man aged 18 to 30 who had mild COVID-19 (a few samples of this study predate the infection). Cell type and time point are not known. Material: PBMCs or a T cell subset sorted from them (not recorded which). The rearrangement uses TRBV11-2 and TRBJ1-3, with unresolved D. The CDR3 DNA follows: TGTGCCAGCAGCCCCGGCTACTCTGGAAACACCATATATTTT. Translated: CASSPGYSGNTIYF.